A single T cell receptor beta chain is shown here with its context. These data come from a study of blood T cell repertoires in COVID-19. Across the study: Whether acute or convalescent, the COVID-19 samples came from the United States, Italy and Spain. Nucleic acid was either cDNA or gDNA, and it came from T cells, B-cell-depleted T cells, or PBMCs.

Original handling: How many nucleated cells were present was estimated from reference gene primer amplification. Generated by immunoSEQ multiplex PCR, the TCRdb table keeps only in-frame clones and is missing some. V, J and clone size are taken as reported in that table, and D and trimming were inferred from the DNA itself. The data contain fewer than 250,000 clones, just under 85% of them seen just once; the ten biggest clones take up about 4%. The CDR3 runs to 17 residues. Germline V gene lookup returns CDR1 MGHRA and CDR2 YSYEKL. V trimming: 2 bases; J trimming: 6 bases; junction bases outside the gene matches: 10.

This clonotype was obtained from a man aged 50 to 59 with acute or convalescent COVID-19. The chain employs TRBV4-1 and TRBJ1-3; TRBD1 aligns across 10 bases. Sample: peripheral blood. CDR3 loop: CASSQPLLGQGQNTIYF. CDR3 coding DNA: TGCGCCAGCAGCCAACCCCTCCTGGGACAGGGGCAAAACACCATATATTTT.